Shown below are 22 T cell receptor beta chains from a single sample sequenced in a study of CD8+ T cells in alopecia areata. Treatment noted: oral pan-JAK inhibitor, 5-10 mg twice daily. Sequencing relied on a cDNA template that was reverse transcribed from extracted RNA. The table came from immunoSEQ multiplex PCR; TCRdb's copy has only in-frame clones and leaves some out. This sample has fewer than 200,000 clones, with about 60% found just once. The input for sequencing was CD8+ T cells sorted from blood, taken at week 24, from a patient treated with tofacitinib. These receptors came from a human donor with alopecia areata.

This clone was detected a few times. The chain couples TRBV29-1 to TRBJ2-7; TRBD1 matches at 7 bases. With V trimmed by 6 bases and J by 2 bases, 13 bases remained unmatched. Per the germline V gene, CDR1 is SQVTM and CDR2 is ANQGSEA. This CDR3 spans 15 amino acids. For the CDR3, the DNA is TGCAGCGTGCCGGGACAGTATTTCTCTACCTACGAGCAGTACTTC. It specifies CSVPGQYFSTYEQYF.

J is TRBJ1-1 and V is TRBV30; tentatively, D is TRBD1 (5 bases). V lost 8 bases and J lost 1, with 8 bases in between. The CDR3 length is 11 residues. Looked up from germline, CDR1 is GTSNPN and CDR2 is SVGIG (reference sequence). CDR3 residues: CAHQGNTEAFF. CDR3 sequence (DNA): TGTGCCCATCAGGGGAACACTGAAGCTTTCTTT.

The chain joins TRBV29-1 to TRBJ1-1; maybe TRBD1 (5 bases). Per the germline V gene, CDR1 is SQVTM and CDR2 is ANQGSEA. This CDR3 is built from 12 residues. For the CDR3, the DNA is TGCAGAATCATCGGGACGGGCACTGAAGCTTTCTTT. Translating it yields CRIIGTGTEAFF.

The chain carries TRBV14 and TRBJ1-2; TRBD1 matches at 8 bases. Germline values: CDR1 SGHDN, CDR2 FVKESK. The CDR3 spans 16 residues. V lost 0 bases, J lost 4 bases, and 7 bases stayed unmatched. Here the CDR3 DNA reads TGTGCCAGCAGCCAAGATCGAAGGACAGGGACCTATGGCTACACCTTC. Protein: CASSQDRRTGTYGYTF.

The CDR3 reads CSCGRLNTEAFF. The CDR3 DNA reads TGCAGCTGCGGACGGCTGAACACTGAAGCTTTCTTT. The gene calls are TRBV29-1 and TRBJ1-1; no reliable D call. V was shortened by 8 bases and J by 0 bases, with 10 bases between the two germline ends. The CDR3 has 12 amino acids. CDR1 is SQVTM, CDR2 ANQGSEA, per germline.

The V call is TRBV4-1, the J call TRBJ2-2; 10 positions match TRBD2. CDR1 MGHRA and CDR2 YSYEKL come from the germline V gene. The J segment lost 6 bases and the V segment lost 0 bases, leaving 10 bases of the junction unmatched. This CDR3 region has 18 residues. The CDR3 bases are TGCGCCAGCAGCCAAGATAGCACGGAGCTAGCGGGGGCCGGGGAGCTGTTTTTT. This sequence encodes CASSQDSTELAGAGELFF.

The genes are TRBV4-2 and TRBJ1-6, with no clear D. Germline V gene lookup returns CDR1 LGHNA and CDR2 YNFKEQ. V shed 1 base and J shed 0 bases, with 10 bases lying between them. This CDR3 has 17 amino acids. This CDR3 is CASSQGEGISYNSPLHF. The CDR3 bases are TGTGCCAGCAGCCAAGGTGAAGGAATCTCCTATAATTCACCCCTCCACTTT.

The rearrangement links TRBV29-1 to TRBJ2-5; TRBD1 is a possible D gene (6 bases). Germline CDR1 reads SQVTM; CDR2 reads ANQGSEA. The CDR3 contains 18 residues. Trimming cost V 6 bases and J 1 base, with 27 bases left between them. This CDR3 reads CSVISDRTSVGRQETQYF. The CDR3 coding sequence is TGCAGCGTGATCTCCGACAGGACATCGGTGGGGCGCCAAGAGACCCAGTACTTC. The entire variable domain, with the rest obtained from reference TRBV29-1 and TRBJ2-5, is as follows: SAVISQKPSRDICQRGTSLTIQCQVDSQVTMMFWYRQQPGQSLTLIATANQGSEATYESGFVIDKFPISRPNLTFSTLTVSNMSPEDSSIYLCSVISDRTSVGRQETQYFGPGTRLLVL.

The chain links TRBV30 to TRBJ2-3; possibly TRBD2 for D (7 bases). The CDR3 length is 14 residues. The V gene lost 5 bases and the J gene lost 2 bases, with 14 bases spanning the gap. The germline V gene encodes CDR1 GTSNPN and CDR2 SVGIG (reference sequence). Written as DNA, the CDR3 is TGTGCCTGGGAGGGGGGGACCTCCACAGATACGCAGTATTTT. Translation: CAWEGGTSTDTQYF.

The chain joins TRBV10-1 to TRBJ2-7; 11 positions match TRBD1. Trimming removed 6 bases from V and 0 bases from J; junction bases left unmatched: 4. Germline V gives CDR1 WNHNN, CDR2 SYGVQD (reference sequence). The length of the CDR3 is 15 residues. The chain's CDR3 is CASRAGTGGSYEQYF. The CDR3, as DNA: TGCGCCAGCAGAGCCGGGACAGGGGGCTCCTACGAGCAGTACTTC.

The chain is built from TRBV2 and TRBJ2-1; D tentatively reads TRBD1 or TRBD2 (5 bases each). The germline CDR1 and CDR2 sequences are SNHLY and FYNNEI. The CDR3 has 15 amino acids. Between the trimmed V and J ends, which lost 6 bases and 4 bases, there was a span of 16 bases. The CDR3 sequence is CASSQSGAAYNEQFF. The DNA of the CDR3 is TGTGCCAGCAGCCAATCCGGGGCGGCGTACAATGAGCAGTTCTTC. The full variable domain, in which reference TRBV2 and TRBJ2-1 provide the parts outside the CDR3, is EPEVTQTPSHQVTQMGQEVILRCVPISNHLYFYWYRQILGQKVEFLVSFYNNEISEKSEIFDDQFSVERPDGSNFTLKIRSTKLEDSAMYFCASSQSGAAYNEQFFGPGTRLTVL.

This clone showed up just a few times. The V call is TRBV29-1, the J call TRBJ2-7; D might be TRBD1 or TRBD2, each matching 6 bases. The V end lost 6 bases, the J end lost 1 base, and 16 bases lay between the germline ends. The germline V gene has CDR1 SQVTM and CDR2 ANQGSEA. CDR3 length: 14 residues. CDR3 amino acids: CSVRLVQGSYEQYF. CDR3 DNA: TGCAGCGTCCGACTAGTGCAGGGGTCCTACGAGCAGTACTTC.

The J gene is TRBJ1-1, the V gene TRBV5-1, with D possibly TRBD1 on 5 matching bases. Germline V gene data show CDR1 as SGHRS and CDR2 as YFSETQ. The CDR3 loop spans 16 amino acids. V gave up 0 bases and J gave up 5 bases, with 17 bases separating them. CDR3 residues: CASSLGGYSGWTEAFF. The CDR3 region has the DNA TGCGCCAGCAGCTTGGGAGGGTATTCAGGGTGGACTGAAGCTTTCTTT. Complete variable domain (other parts from reference TRBV5-1 and TRBJ1-1): KAGVTQTPRYLIKTRGQQVTLSCSPISGHRSVSWYQQTPGQGLQFLFEYFSETQRNKGNFPGRFSGRQFSNSRSEMNVSTLELGDSALYLCASSLGGYSGWTEAFFGQGTRLTVV.

This clone was detected a few times. J is TRBJ1-2 and V is TRBV29-1; D perhaps matches TRBD1 (6 bases). The CDR3 runs to 12 residues. V was trimmed by 3 bases and J by 7 bases, leaving 12 bases between them. From germline, CDR1 is SQVTM and CDR2 ANQGSEA. The CDR3 DNA is TGCAGCGTTGAGGACAGTCTCCTTGGCTACACCTTC. Protein product: CSVEDSLLGYTF.

This clone was found once. The gene calls are TRBV5-6 and TRBJ2-7; 7 bases fit TRBD1. The CDR3 extends over 16 amino acids. Germline CDR1 reads SGHDT; CDR2 reads YYEEEE. V was clipped by 0 bases and J by 3 bases; unmatched bases: 9. This CDR3 is CASSLGLGGSRYEQYF. The CDR3 DNA sequence: TGTGCCAGCAGCTTGGGTTTAGGGGGCTCCCGCTACGAGCAGTACTTC.

This clone has a handful of counts. The genes are TRBV25-1 and TRBJ2-5, with D possibly matching TRBD2 (6 bases). The CDR3 contains 15 residues. CDR1 is MGHDK and CDR2 is SYGVNS in the germline V gene. V lost 5 bases, J lost 4 bases, and 17 bases lay in between. The CDR3 coding sequence is TGTGCCAGCAGTCCGTCGAGGCGGGGTATAGAGACCCAGTACTTC. It encodes CASSPSRRGIETQYF.

The J gene is TRBJ2-6, the V gene TRBV19; perhaps TRBD2 as D (6 bases). The CDR3 contains 15 residues. The germline CDR1 and CDR2 sequences are LNHDA and SQIVND (reference sequence). V shed 9 bases and J shed 4 bases, with 16 bases lying between them. As DNA, the CDR3 is TGTGCCAGCGGGGCGGGGCCGTCCGGGGCCAACGTCCTGACTTTC. It yields the protein CASGAGPSGANVLTF.

This clone has a single count. The chain carries TRBV2 and TRBJ1-6, with TRBD1 matching over 7 bases. The length of the CDR3 is 15 residues. Germline-derived CDR1 and CDR2 are SNHLY and FYNNEI. The V and J ends lost 6 bases and 0 bases, in that order; junction bases with no gene match: 2. CDR3 sequence reads: CASSWDSSYNSPLHF. CDR3 sequence (DNA): TGTGCCAGCAGCTGGGACAGCTCCTATAATTCACCCCTCCACTTT.

This chain uses TRBV29-1 with TRBJ2-1, with unresolved D. This CDR3 is 13 amino acids long. Between the trimmed V and J ends, which lost 3 bases and 0 bases, there was a span of 6 bases. Germline CDR1 is SQVTM and CDR2 is ANQGSEA. CDR3 region: CSVEVISYNEQFF. DNA of the CDR3: TGCAGCGTTGAGGTAATCTCCTACAATGAGCAGTTCTTC.

J is TRBJ2-1 and V is TRBV7-8; TRBD2 matches at 8 bases. Germline V CDR1 and CDR2: SGHVS, FQNEAQ. This CDR3 is 16 amino acids long. V trimming: 5 bases; J trimming: 6 bases; junction bases outside the gene matches: 12. The CDR3 loop is CASSPREGPSLNEQFF. In DNA, the CDR3 is TGTGCCAGCAGCCCACGGGAGGGCCCTTCACTCAATGAGCAGTTCTTC.

This clone was recorded a few times. The V gene is TRBV5-1, the J gene TRBJ2-1, with D unclear. The CDR3 has 15 amino acids. V was cut by 2 bases and J by 0 bases, with 9 bases left in between. The germline V gene encodes CDR1 SGHRS and CDR2 YFSETQ. The CDR3 protein is CASSLGPGSYNEQFF. The CDR3 region has the DNA TGCGCCAGCAGCTTAGGGCCGGGCTCCTACAATGAGCAGTTCTTC.

The V and J genes are TRBV4-2 and TRBJ1-1; unclear D gene. V gave up 1 base and J gave up 5 bases, with 11 bases separating them. Germline CDR1 LGHNA, CDR2 YNFKEQ. This CDR3 contains 14 residues. The CDR3 bases are TGTGCCAGCAGCCAAGTCCTGGGAGGGACTGAAGCTTTCTTT. It specifies CASSQVLGGTEAFF.